These 10 T cell receptor beta chains share one sample of origin, sequenced in a study of T cell repertoires in cytomegalovirus infection (dated by TCRdb to the late 2010s). The run used an Illumina HiSeq 1500. TCRdb handled the public reads itself, with Q25 trimming in fastp and clone calling in MiXCR, and kept productive beta chains. Here each entry gathers all rows of one CDR3 protein and keeps the most common genes and DNA. The sample table lists 200,000 or so distinct CDR3 sequences, 28% of them with a count of one. The ten biggest clones cover about 28% of the sample. Sequencing was carried out using PBMCs. The receptor set was obtained from a human donor in good health (CMV status not recorded). Some clones in this sample may be carry-over from other donors' samples.

As for this clonotype: A much larger clone differs from this one at a single base, so this may be a read error. The rearrangement joins TRBV7-2 to TRBJ1-1, with a tentative D call TRBD1 (5 bases). CDR1 SGHTA and CDR2 FQGNSA come from the germline V gene. The CDR3 is made up of 15 amino acids. V gave up 10 bases and J gave up 0 bases, with 18 bases separating them. The CDR3 bases are TGTGCCATCAAAAAAGGACCAGGGATGAACACTGAAGCTTTCTTT. Encoded protein: CAIKKGPGMNTEAFF.

The J gene is TRBJ1-5, the V gene TRBV9; D remains unclear. Trimming removed 4 bases at V and 0 bases at J, with 8 bases between. This CDR3 region has 14 residues. Germline loops: CDR1 SGDLS, CDR2 YYNGEE. CDR3 protein: CASSFGPSNQPQHF. The CDR3 region has the DNA TGTGCCAGCAGCTTCGGGCCTAGCAATCAGCCCCAGCATTTT.

CDR3 protein: CSALMGGPNTGELFF. The CDR3 bases are TGCAGTGCCCTAATGGGGGGGCCGAACACCGGGGAGCTGTTTTTT. The chain couples TRBV20-1 to TRBJ2-2, with a tentative D call TRBD2 (7 bases). CDR3 length: 15 amino acids. V was pared by 6 bases and J by 0 bases, with 14 bases between. From germline, CDR1 is DFQATT and CDR2 SNEGSKA (reference sequence).

CDR3 loop: CASSQGSGLGGNEQFF. In nucleotides, the CDR3 is TGCGCCAGCAGCCAAGGATCGGGTCTAGGGGGCAATGAGCAGTTCTTC. This sequence joins TRBV4-3 and TRBJ2-1; a weak D match, TRBD1 (6 bases). Germline loops: CDR1 LGHNA, CDR2 YSLEER. The CDR3 loop spans 16 amino acids. Trimming shortened V by 1 base and J by 6 bases, and 16 bases separated the two germline ends.

The table lists this clonotype with many counts. V usage is TRBV11-2 and J usage is TRBJ2-1; D is unclear. Trimming removed 5 bases at V and 10 bases at J, with 12 bases between. This CDR3 has 12 amino acids. The germline V gene encodes CDR1 SGHAT and CDR2 FQNNGV. The CDR3 nucleotides are TGTGCCAGCAGCCCACAACCTAGGGAGCAGTTCTTC. Translation: CASSPQPREQFF.

The chain is built from TRBV6-5 and TRBJ2-3; TRBD1 might be the D (5 bases). Trimming took off 4 bases at V and 4 bases at J, with 12 bases between the two ends. Germline CDR1 MNHEY, CDR2 SVGAGI. The CDR3 is made up of 14 amino acids. The CDR3 reads CASSLQGGPDTQYF. CDR3 nucleotide sequence: TGTGCCAGCAGTTTGCAGGGTGGCCCAGATACGCAGTATTTT.

The table lists this clonotype with a few counts. The genes are TRBV12-3 or TRBV12-4 and TRBJ2-3; TRBD2 aligns across 7 bases. With V trimmed by 6 bases and J by 2 bases, 8 bases remained unmatched. The length of the CDR3 is 15 residues. The CDR3 sequence: CASSPSGATTDTQYF. The CDR3 coding sequence is TGTGCCAGCAGCCCAAGCGGGGCCACCACAGATACGCAGTATTTT.

The chain is built from TRBV14 and TRBJ2-2; D is ambiguous. V was clipped by 2 bases and J by 7 bases, with 11 bases between them. CDR1 SGHDN and CDR2 FVKESK come from the germline V gene. The CDR3 spans 14 residues. The chain's CDR3 is CASSQRHLGGELFF. Here the CDR3 DNA reads TGTGCCAGCAGCCAAAGGCACCTGGGCGGGGAGCTGTTTTTT.

This clonotype has at least ten counts. The chain combines TRBV7-2 with TRBJ1-3, with 8 bases identical to TRBD1. CDR1 and CDR2 (germline): SGHTA, FQGNSA. Losses at the gene ends were 4 bases for V and 3 bases for J; bases not matched to a gene: 5. The CDR3 covers 15 residues. The CDR3: CASSSVTGVGNTIYF. The CDR3 bases are TGTGCCAGCAGCTCAGTGACAGGGGTTGGAAACACCATATATTTT. The full variable domain, rest sourced from reference TRBV7-2 and TRBJ1-3, is GAGVSQSPSNKVTEKGKDVELRCDPISGHTALYWYRQSLGQGLEFLIYFQGNSAPDKSGLPSDRFSAERTGGSVSTLTIQRTQQEDSAVYLCASSSVTGVGNTIYFGEGSWLTVV.

At least ten counts were recorded for this clonotype. V gene TRBV7-2 combines with J gene TRBJ1-1, with D tentatively TRBD1 (5 bases). Germline CDR1 SGHTA, CDR2 FQGNSA. The germline V and J ends were trimmed by 4 bases and 1 base, with 10 bases remaining between them. The CDR3 contains 14 residues. The CDR3 DNA reads TGTGCCAGCAGCTGGGACTCTTGGAACACTGAAGCTTTCTTT. This translates into CASSWDSWNTEAFF.